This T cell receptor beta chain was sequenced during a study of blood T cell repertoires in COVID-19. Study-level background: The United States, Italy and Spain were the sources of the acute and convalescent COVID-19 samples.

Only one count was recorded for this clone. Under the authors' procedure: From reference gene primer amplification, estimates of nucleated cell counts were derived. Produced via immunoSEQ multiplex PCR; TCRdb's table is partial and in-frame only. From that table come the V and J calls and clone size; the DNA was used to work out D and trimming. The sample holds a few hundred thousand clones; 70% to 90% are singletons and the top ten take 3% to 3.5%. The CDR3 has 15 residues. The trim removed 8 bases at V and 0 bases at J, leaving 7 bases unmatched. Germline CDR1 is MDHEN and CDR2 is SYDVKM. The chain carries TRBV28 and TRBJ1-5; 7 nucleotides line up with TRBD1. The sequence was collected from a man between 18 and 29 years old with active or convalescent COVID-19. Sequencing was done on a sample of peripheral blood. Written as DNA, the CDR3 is TGTGCCAGCTCCCACGGGACAGATAGCAATCAGCCCCAGCATTTT. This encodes CASSHGTDSNQPQHF.